These 28 T cell receptor beta chains came from one sample sequenced in a study of cytomegalovirus exposure and HLA in healthy donors. The PCR made use of 60 Vbeta and 13 Jbeta primers. Generated by immunoSEQ multiplex PCR, the TCRdb table keeps only in-frame clones and is missing some. The sample has 95,000 to 110,000 clones, roughly 85% seen once. The sequenced sample was PBMCs. Every receptor here comes from a man between 60 and 75 years old in good health and CMV-seropositive.

This clone was seen a handful of times. This chain uses TRBV6-1 with TRBJ2-7; no clear D. V dropped 4 bases and J dropped 0 bases, with 10 bases sitting between them. The germline CDR1 and CDR2 sequences are MNHNS and SASEGT. The CDR3 runs to 14 residues. CDR3: CASSVSRTSYEQYF. The CDR3 coding sequence is TGTGCCAGCAGTGTAAGTAGAACCTCCTACGAGCAGTACTTC.

The chain recombines TRBV27 with TRBJ2-2; 10 bases match TRBD2. V gave up 4 bases and J gave up 7 bases; unmatched junction bases: 9. The CDR3 length is 16 residues. CDR1 and CDR2 (germline): MNHEY, SMNVEV (reference sequence). The CDR3 spells CASSSPPLAGVGELFF. CDR3 DNA sequence: TGTGCCAGCAGTTCCCCCCCGCTAGCGGGGGTCGGGGAGCTGTTTTTT.

Here the CDR3 reads CASSLAGTEGETQYF. The CDR3 DNA reads TGCGCCAGCAGCTTGGCCGGGACAGAGGGAGAGACCCAGTACTTC. The chain has TRBV5-1 and TRBJ2-5; 7 nucleotides line up with TRBD1. Germline V lookup: CDR1 SGHRS, CDR2 YFSETQ. Trimming took 0 bases from V and 4 from J; bases not matched to a gene: 6. The CDR3 extends over 15 amino acids.

The rearrangement uses TRBV6-6 and TRBJ1-2; D is possibly TRBD1 (5 bases). Trimming removed 4 bases from V and 2 bases from J, with 14 bases in between. This CDR3 contains 15 residues. Germline values: CDR1 MNHNY, CDR2 SVGAGI (reference sequence). DNA for the CDR3: TGTGCCAGCAGTTCCCTCGGAGGGGTAAACTATGGCTACACCTTC. It translates to CASSSLGGVNYGYTF.

V usage is TRBV18 and J usage is TRBJ1-3, with D perhaps matching TRBD1 (6 bases). V lost 5 bases and J 0 bases, leaving 14 bases between the germline ends. The CDR3 consists of 16 residues. Germline-derived CDR1 and CDR2 are KGHSH and LQKENI. The CDR3 spells CASSASGTNSGNTIYF. Written as DNA, the CDR3 is TGTGCCAGCTCAGCGAGCGGGACAAACTCTGGAAACACCATATATTTT. Full variable domain (rest looked up from reference TRBV18 and TRBJ1-3): NAGVMQNPRHLVRRRGQEARLRCSPMKGHSHVYWYRQLPEEGLKFMVYLQKENIIDESGMPKERFSAEFPKEGPSILRIQQVVRGDSAAYFCASSASGTNSGNTIYFGEGSWLTVV.

This chain's CDR3 is CASSVGTSGGVNEQFF. The CDR3 DNA reads as TGTGCCAGCAGCGTAGGGACTAGCGGGGGGGTAAATGAGCAGTTCTTC. The chain recombines TRBV9 with TRBJ2-1; 15 nucleotides line up with TRBD2. After removal of 0 bases from V and 7 bases from J, the junction contained 2 bases not matched to a gene. This CDR3 region has 16 residues. Germline V gene sequence: CDR1 SGDLS, CDR2 YYNGEE. The full variable domain, in which reference TRBV9 and TRBJ2-1 provide the parts outside the CDR3, is DSGVTQTPKHLITATGQRVTLRCSPRSGDLSVYWYQQSLDQGLQFLIQYYNGEERAKGNILERFSAQQFPDLHSELNLSSLELGDSALYFCASSVGTSGGVNEQFFGPGTRLTVL.

J is TRBJ1-5 and V is TRBV5-8; D is possibly TRBD1 (6 bases). The length of the CDR3 is 14 residues. Germline V gives CDR1 SGHTS, CDR2 YDEGEE. V lost 3 bases and J 7 bases, leaving 14 bases between the germline ends. CDR3 nucleotide sequence: TGTGCCAGCAGCTCTCAGGGGCTGGGGCAGCCCCAGCATTTT. Its translation: CASSSQGLGQPQHF.

This clone was picked up a small number of times. The chain combines TRBV25-1 with TRBJ1-6, with TRBD1 as a possible D gene (6 bases). V lost 1 base and J 10 bases, leaving 14 bases between the germline ends. The germline gives CDR1 MGHDK, CDR2 SYGVNS. The length of the CDR3 is 15 residues. The CDR3 loop is CASSESKGGLSPLHF. CDR3 bases: TGTGCCAGCAGTGAATCTAAGGGGGGGCTCTCACCCCTCCACTTT.

This chain joins TRBV6-5 and TRBJ2-7; D not certain. The V end lost 6 bases, the J end lost 7 bases, and 10 bases lay between the germline ends. Germline loops: CDR1 MNHEY, CDR2 SVGAGI. CDR3 length equals 11 residues. CDR3 protein: CASRAFGEQYF. The CDR3 DNA is TGTGCCAGCAGGGCATTCGGGGAGCAGTACTTC.

J is TRBJ1-2 and V is TRBV25-1; 11 bases line up with TRBD1. The CDR3 is 13 residues long. Trimming took 8 bases from V and 3 from J; bases not matched to a gene: 2. The germline V gene has CDR1 MGHDK and CDR2 SYGVNS. DNA for the CDR3: TGTGCCAGCTTGGGACAGGGGGACTATGGCTACACCTTC. Encoded protein: CASLGQGDYGYTF.

In this sample, this clone turned up once. CDR3 sequence (DNA): TGTGCCAGCAGTTTAACCCAGGACAATGAGCAGTTCTTC. This gives the protein CASSLTQDNEQFF. The chain is built from TRBV28 and TRBJ2-1; D uncertain. Trimming removed 2 bases at V and 5 bases at J, with 7 bases between. Germline CDR1 and CDR2: MDHEN and SYDVKM. The CDR3 has 13 residues.

The gene calls are TRBV6-5 and TRBJ2-2; 7 bases are shared with TRBD1. The length of the CDR3 is 15 residues. Germline V CDR1 and CDR2: MNHEY, SVGAGI. The ends lost 5 bases at V and 6 bases at J; junction bases unmatched: 9. In nucleotides, the CDR3 is TGTGCCAGCAGTAAGGACAGGTCTTTCTCCGGGGAGCTGTTTTTT. This translates into CASSKDRSFSGELFF.

V and J are TRBV27 and TRBJ2-7, with 7 positions matching TRBD1. V lost 4 bases to trimming and J lost 2 bases; unmatched junction nucleotides: 5. Germline CDR1 reads MNHEY; CDR2 reads SMNVEV (reference sequence). This CDR3 spans 14 amino acids. CDR3 in amino acids: CASSYTGAPYEQYF. CDR3 nucleotide sequence: TGTGCCAGCAGTTATACAGGGGCACCCTACGAGCAGTACTTC.

The chain is built from TRBV7-2 and TRBJ2-5; 10 bases align to TRBD2. In germline, CDR1 is SGHTA, CDR2 FQGNSA. The CDR3 sequence is 16 residues long. Germline trimming cut 5 bases from V and 4 bases from J; bases unmatched to any gene: 10. The CDR3 nucleotides read TGTGCCAGCAGCATTTTCGCTAGCGGGGGCTCAGAGACCCAGTACTTC. It encodes CASSIFASGGSETQYF.

The genes are TRBV6-1 and TRBJ1-5, with TRBD1 matching 8 bases. The germline V gene has CDR1 MNHNS and CDR2 SASEGT. This CDR3 is 15 amino acids long. J gave up 2 bases and V 8 bases, and 8 bases lay outside the gene matches. For the CDR3, the DNA is TGTGCCAGCGCAAGGGGACAGGTTGGCAATCAGCCCCAGCATTTT. Amino acids: CASARGQVGNQPQHF.

This clone was detected a few times. The chain uses TRBV5-4 and TRBJ1-3, with D maybe TRBD1 (6 bases). Germline V gene sequence: CDR1 SGHNT, CDR2 YYREEE (reference sequence). Trimming took 3 bases from V and 7 from J, leaving 20 bases between them. CDR3 length: 16 amino acids. The CDR3 sequence is CASSSNGGASGNTIYF. The CDR3 DNA is TGTGCCAGCAGCTCCAACGGGGGGGCGAGCGGGAACACCATATATTTT.

This rearrangement joins TRBV19 to TRBJ2-5; D ambiguous. This CDR3 is built from 13 residues. Deletions cut 3 bases from V and 5 bases from J, with 10 bases between. Germline CDR1 reads LNHDA; CDR2 reads SQIVND (reference sequence). The CDR3 DNA follows: TGTGCCAGTAGTATCCCCGGGTACGAGACCCAGTACTTC. It is translated as CASSIPGYETQYF.

This chain connects TRBV20-1 to TRBJ1-2; TRBD1 might be the D (6 bases). The germline CDR1 and CDR2 sequences are DFQATT and SNEGSKA (reference sequence). V lost 6 bases, J lost 6 bases, and 11 bases lay in between. This CDR3 spans 11 amino acids. For the CDR3, the DNA is TGCAGTGCCTCTACAGGGAATGGCTACACCTTC. Translating gives CSASTGNGYTF.

The rearrangement links TRBV2 to TRBJ1-2; TRBD1 aligns across 9 bases. Looked up from germline, CDR1 is SNHLY and CDR2 is FYNNEI. This CDR3 region has 13 residues. V lost 6 bases, J lost 4 bases, and 3 bases stayed unmatched. CDR3 in DNA: TGTGCCAGCAGCCGACAGGGGGGCTATGGCTACACCTTC. This codes for CASSRQGGYGYTF.

This chain links TRBV5-1 with TRBJ1-2; 7 positions agree with TRBD1. The CDR3 has 16 amino acids. The V gene end was trimmed by 7 bases and the J gene end by 6 bases; junction bases not matched to a gene: 18. Germline CDR1 is SGHRS and CDR2 is YFSETQ. As DNA, the CDR3 is TGCGCCAGCCTCCGGGACAGCTCTCAAAAGCGCGATGGCTACACCTTC. Translated: CASLRDSSQKRDGYTF.

The V call is TRBV12-5, the J call TRBJ1-1, with a weak D call TRBD1 (6 bases). The CDR3 runs 16 residues. Trimming took off 3 bases at V and 4 bases at J, with 18 bases between the two ends. The V gene's germline CDR1 is LGHNT and CDR2 FRNRAP. The CDR3 DNA reads TGTGCTAGTGGTTTAAGAACAGGGAGCGAAGGCACTGAAGCTTTCTTT. Its translation: CASGLRTGSEGTEAFF.

The genes are TRBV6-1 and TRBJ1-1; 11 positions agree with TRBD1. J lost 4 bases, V lost 4 bases, and 14 bases had no gene match. From germline, CDR1 is MNHNS and CDR2 SASEGT. The CDR3 extends over 18 amino acids. The CDR3, as DNA: TGTGCCAGCAGTGGGACAGGGGGCGTTCGGCCTCAAGGCACTGAAGCTTTCTTT. As protein: CASSGTGGVRPQGTEAFF.

The chain uses TRBV27 and TRBJ2-7, with a weak D call TRBD1 (5 bases). CDR1 and CDR2 from the germline V gene are MNHEY and SMNVEV (reference sequence). The CDR3 is made up of 11 amino acids. V was pared by 5 bases and J by 3 bases, with 5 bases between. CDR3 in amino acids: CASSRGYEQYF. DNA of the CDR3: TGTGCCAGCAGTAGGGGCTACGAGCAGTACTTC.

The V gene is TRBV5-1, the J gene TRBJ2-5; TRBD1 might be the D (6 bases). The J call may be incorrect, as the DNA end agrees better with TRBJ2-7. The CDR3 is made up of 15 amino acids. Germline V lookup: CDR1 SGHRS, CDR2 YFSETQ. The CDR3: CASSLGGQKAYEQYF. The CDR3 bases are TGCGCCAGCAGCTTGGGGGGACAAAAGGCCTACGAGCAGTACTTC.

The rearrangement links TRBV11-1 to TRBJ1-1, with TRBD1 as a possible D gene (6 bases). Trimming took 2 bases from V and 6 from J, leaving 10 bases between them. CDR3 length: 13 amino acids. Germline V lookup: CDR1 SGHAT, CDR2 FQDESV (reference sequence). DNA for the CDR3: TGTGCCAGCAGCTTAAACCAGGGGCCTGAAGCTTTCTTT. It translates to CASSLNQGPEAFF.

The rearrangement links TRBV5-6 to TRBJ2-5, with 8 bases fitting TRBD2. V trimming: 4 bases; J trimming: 4 bases; junction bases outside the gene matches: 6. The CDR3 spans 14 residues. From germline, CDR1 is SGHDT and CDR2 YYEEEE. As DNA, the CDR3 is TGTGCCAGCAGCCCCGGGGGGGTTGGAGAGACCCAGTACTTC. This encodes CASSPGGVGETQYF. Looking up the rest from reference TRBV5-6 and TRBJ2-5 gives the full variable domain: DAGVTQSPTHLIKTRGQQVTLRCSPKSGHDTVSWYQQALGQGPQFIFQYYEEEERQRGNFPDRFSGHQFPNYSSELNVNALLLGDSALYLCASSPGGVGETQYFGPGTRLLVL.

The chain couples TRBV5-1 to TRBJ2-7; 12 nucleotides line up with TRBD2. Trimming removed 4 bases from V and 5 bases from J; junction bases left unmatched: 7. CDR3 length: 15 residues. Per germline, CDR1 SGHRS and CDR2 YFSETQ. The CDR3 region has the DNA TGCGCCAGCAGCCGACTAGCGGGGGCCCCGGACGAGCAGTACTTC. It codes for CASSRLAGAPDEQYF.

This sequence joins TRBV5-6 and TRBJ2-5; no clear D. The end of the DNA is better explained by TRBJ2-7, so the J call may be wrong. The germline CDR1 and CDR2 sequences are SGHDT and YYEEEE. This CDR3 comprises 12 residues. The CDR3 reads CASSLSAYEQYF. The CDR3 DNA reads as TGTGCCAGCAGCTTGAGCGCCTACGAGCAGTACTTC.